This TCR beta chain was identified during a study of shared clonotypes between healthy human individuals. Study-level background: Per donor, CD8 memory used one plate, CD8 naive used two, CD4 memory used three and CD4 naive used three.

Germline CDR1 reads SGDLS; CDR2 reads YYNGEE. The CDR3 is made up of 13 amino acids. V lost 0 bases and J lost 7, with 7 bases in between. As handled by the study authors: ImmunoSEQ yielded junction-only sequences lacking quality scores, so filtering differed. Repertoires were generated with immunoSEQ multiplex PCR, while TCRdb's copy carries only in-frame clones and drops some. V and J calls and clone size are as listed in that table; D and trimming were resolved from the DNA. This sample has some 2,500,000 clones, with about 90% found just once. The sequenced sample was naive CD4+ T cells from PBMCs. Subset specified: CD45RA+ positively selected. The TCR originated in a man younger than 30 in good health. Some clones in this sample may be carry-over from other donors' samples. The rearrangement uses TRBV9 and TRBJ2-2; D is ambiguous. The CDR3, as DNA: TGTGCCAGCAGCGTAGGTGGCTTCGGGGAGCTGTTTTTT. Amino acids: CASSVGGFGELFF.